Presented here are 11 T cell receptor beta chains from one specimen sequenced in a study of shared clonotypes between healthy human individuals. Clones were sequenced by immunoSEQ multiplex PCR, and TCRdb holds only the in-frame ones, with some missing. The sample contains about 2.3 million clones, approximately 93% of which appear only once. The material sequenced was naive CD4+ T cells from PBMCs. The subset here: CD45RA+ positively selected. Every receptor here comes from a man in his late teens or twenties in good health. Some clones in this sample may be carry-over from other donors' samples.

The count of this clone is one. The chain uses TRBV5-8 and TRBJ2-3; a weak D match, TRBD1 (6 bases). Germline V gene lookup returns CDR1 SGHTS and CDR2 YDEGEE. The CDR3 is made up of 16 amino acids. V lost 3 bases, J lost 4 bases, and 18 bases lay in between. The CDR3 reads CASSSDRQLRPDTQYF. The CDR3 nucleotides are TGTGCCAGCAGCTCGGACAGACAACTTCGGCCAGATACGCAGTATTTT.

In nucleotides, the CDR3 is TGTGCCAGCAGCCATCTAGCGGGAGTTTACCACGAGCAGTACTTC. It translates to CASSHLAGVYHEQYF. This chain connects TRBV14 to TRBJ2-7; 10 bases line up with TRBD2. Trimming took 3 bases from V and 5 from J; bases not matched to a gene: 7. The CDR3 consists of 15 residues. In germline, CDR1 is SGHDN, CDR2 FVKESK.

This clone has only one observation. The V and J genes are TRBV13 and TRBJ2-5; 7 nucleotides line up with TRBD1. The CDR3 contains 15 residues. Per germline, CDR1 PRHDT and CDR2 FYEKMQ (reference sequence). The J segment lost 4 bases and the V segment lost 0 bases, leaving 5 bases of the junction unmatched. The CDR3 protein is CASSLGQGRIETQYF. The CDR3 DNA sequence: TGTGCCAGCAGCTTAGGACAGGGGAGAATAGAGACCCAGTACTTC.

This chain uses TRBV4-3 with TRBJ1-3; D gene unclear. V gave up 3 bases and J gave up 2 bases, with 8 bases separating them. This CDR3 contains 14 residues. From germline, CDR1 is LGHNA and CDR2 YSLEER. The DNA for the CDR3 is TGCGCCAGCAGCCAGAGGGCAGCTGGAAACACCATATATTTT. It specifies CASSQRAAGNTIYF.

On this clone itself: Different DNA sequences within this sample yield the same CDR3. The V and J genes are TRBV7-9 and TRBJ1-2; no reliable D call. The CDR3 is made up of 13 amino acids. CDR1 and CDR2 (germline): SEHNR, FQNEAQ (reference sequence). V was shortened by 5 bases and J by 1 base, with 8 bases between the two germline ends. Here the CDR3 reads CASSLDGNYGYTF. As DNA, the CDR3 is TGTGCCAGCAGCCTTGACGGTAACTATGGCTACACCTTC. Using reference TRBV7-9 and TRBJ1-2 for the parts outside the CDR3, the full variable domain is DTGVSQNPRHKITKRGQNVTFRCDPISEHNRLYWYRQTLGQGPEFLTYFQNEAQLEKSRLLSDRFSAERPKGSFSTLEIQRTEQGDSAMYLCASSLDGNYGYTFGSGTRLTVV.

The rearrangement joins TRBV27 to TRBJ1-2; 9 bases match TRBD1. CDR1 is MNHEY and CDR2 is SMNVEV in the germline V gene (reference sequence). Trimming cost V 4 bases and J 11 bases; bases outside gene matches: 17. The CDR3 is made up of 16 amino acids. Written as DNA, the CDR3 is TGTGCCAGCAGTTCAATCCGGGACAGGGTCTATGGTTGTTACACCTTC. Encoded protein: CASSSIRDRVYGCYTF.

The DNA of the CDR3 is TGTGCCAGCACCCCAAGTGGGCAGTCTGGGGCCAACGTCCTGACTTTC. Residues: CASTPSGQSGANVLTF. The chain links TRBV28 to TRBJ2-6; unclear D gene. Deletions cut 7 bases from V and 1 base from J, with 14 bases between. Germline lookup yields CDR1 MDHEN and CDR2 SYDVKM. This CDR3 is built from 16 residues.

V is TRBV5-1 and J is TRBJ2-5, with TRBD1 identical over 8 bases. Germline values: CDR1 SGHRS, CDR2 YFSETQ. V lost 0 bases and J lost 0; bases outside the gene matches: 4. The CDR3 runs to 16 residues. The CDR3 is CASSLGGQAYQETQYF. CDR3 in DNA: TGCGCCAGCAGCTTGGGGGGACAGGCCTACCAAGAGACCCAGTACTTC.

This rearrangement joins TRBV7-3 to TRBJ2-1; D remains ambiguous. This CDR3 spans 16 amino acids. V was cut by 2 bases and J by 2 bases, with 13 bases left in between. The germline V gene has CDR1 SGHTA and CDR2 FQGTGA. CDR3 protein: CASSLQGQTPYNEQFF. CDR3 bases: TGTGCCAGCAGCTTACAAGGGCAGACTCCCTACAATGAGCAGTTCTTC.

The chain employs TRBV4-2 and TRBJ1-1; D might be TRBD1 (6 bases). Germline lookup yields CDR1 LGHNA and CDR2 YNFKEQ. There are 15 residues in the CDR3. Trimming stripped 0 bases from V and 3 bases from J, with 11 bases between. The CDR3 bases are TGTGCCAGCAGCCAAGAGCAGACAGGTTACACTGAAGCTTTCTTT. Its protein is CASSQEQTGYTEAFF.

The rearrangement joins TRBV7-8 to TRBJ1-1; D is possibly TRBD1 (5 bases). CDR3 size: 14 residues. Germline CDR1 SGHVS, CDR2 FQNEAQ. V was pared by 0 bases and J by 3 bases, with 8 bases between. The CDR3: CASSLAGAYTEAFF. In nucleotides, the CDR3 is TGTGCCAGCAGCTTAGCCGGGGCTTACACTGAAGCTTTCTTT.